This is a list of T cell receptor beta chains from one sample in a study of blood T cell repertoires in COVID-19. Here immunoSEQ multiplex PCR was the method, and the copy in TCRdb shows in-frame clones only, minus some. The sample carries 300,000 or so clones, approximately 83% recorded once. Source material: PBMCs or T cells enriched from blood (not recorded which). These TCRs come from a woman in her forties with acute COVID-19. The CDR3 runs from the conserved cysteine through the conserved F or W. A D gene is named only where the DNA matches it firmly. Clone size is shown for a subset of rows, as once, few, many or a class of expanded clone.

CDR3	DNA	V	length	size	J	D
CASSLTGILGNTIYF	TGTGCCAGCAGCTTAACGGGAATCCTGGGAAACACCATATATTTT	TRBV5-6	15	many	TRBJ1-3	-
CASSLGGQGIYNEQFF	TGTGCCAGCAGCTTAGGGGGACAGGGAATCTACAATGAGCAGTTCTTC	TRBV7-9	16	-	TRBJ2-1	TRBD1
CASSLGVLAGTEETQYF	TGTGCCAGCAGCTTAGGGGTTCTAGCGGGGACAGAAGAGACCCAGTACTTC	TRBV7-2	17	-	TRBJ2-5	TRBD2
CATVAGNEQFF	TGTGCCACCGTGGCCGGGAATGAGCAGTTCTTC	TRBV24-1	11	few	TRBJ2-1	-
CACADRGATNEKLFF	TGTGCCTGCGCGGACAGGGGTGCAACTAATGAAAAACTGTTTTTT	TRBV19	15	-	TRBJ1-4	TRBD1
CASSPDRRSTDTQYF	TGTGCCAGCAGTCCCGACAGGAGAAGCACAGATACGCAGTATTTT	TRBV6-2/TRBV6-3	15	-	TRBJ2-3	-
CASTPGGEAPNYGYTF	TGTGCCAGCACCCCAGGGGGAGAGGCTCCTAACTATGGCTACACCTTC	TRBV13	16	-	TRBJ1-2	TRBD1
CASSQGQVNTEAFF	TGTGCCAGCAGCCAGGGACAGGTGAACACTGAAGCTTTCTTT	TRBV3-1/TRBV3-2	14	few	TRBJ1-1	TRBD1
CASSLGTSGTVGTGELFF	TGTGCCAGCAGCTTGGGGACTAGCGGGACAGTGGGCACCGGGGAGCTGTTTTTT	TRBV5-4	18	-	TRBJ2-2	TRBD2
CASSRTGTYNEQFF	TGTGCCAGCAGTAGGACAGGCACCTACAATGAGCAGTTCTTC	TRBV27	14	-	TRBJ2-1	TRBD1
CATSRDGETTDTQYF	TGTGCCACCAGCAGAGATGGGGAGACCACAGATACGCAGTATTTT	TRBV15	15	-	TRBJ2-3	-
CASSPPQGAGPQHF	TGTGCCAGCTCACCACCCCAGGGGGCAGGGCCCCAGCATTTT	TRBV18	14	few	TRBJ1-5	TRBD1
CASSQGFVNTEAFF	TGTGCCAGTAGTCAGGGGTTCGTGAACACTGAAGCTTTCTTT	TRBV19	14	-	TRBJ1-1	-
CASGWTGTVYSNQPQHF	TGTGCTAGTGGCTGGACCGGGACAGTGTATAGCAATCAGCCCCAGCATTTT	TRBV12-5	17	-	TRBJ1-5	TRBD1
CASSSQRWGTGSLNTEAFF	TGTGCCAGCAGCTCTCAACGATGGGGGACAGGGTCCCTGAACACTGAAGCTTTCTTT	TRBV9	19	-	TRBJ1-1	TRBD1
CASSFLTGELFF	TGTGCCAGCAGTTTCCTTACCGGGGAGCTGTTTTTT	TRBV6-2/TRBV6-3	12	-	TRBJ2-2	-
CASSLLGATGANVLTF	TGTGCCAGCAGTCTGCTTGGGGCGACCGGGGCCAACGTCCTGACTTTC	TRBV27	16	-	TRBJ2-6	-
CASSLIGYGYTF	TGTGCCAGCAGCTTGATCGGCTATGGCTACACCTTC	TRBV5-6	12	-	TRBJ1-2	-
CASSSYDIETGVTDNEQFF	TGTGCCAGCAGTTCTTACGACATCGAGACAGGGGTTACTGACAATGAGCAGTTCTTC	TRBV2	19	-	TRBJ2-1	TRBD1
CASSGATGTSGGSSYNEQFF	TGTGCCAGCAGTGGCGCAACCGGGACTAGCGGGGGCAGCTCCTACAATGAGCAGTTCTTC	TRBV2	20	-	TRBJ2-1	TRBD2
CASRGTLAGSYEQYF	TGCGCCAGCAGAGGTACTCTAGCGGGCAGTTACGAGCAGTACTTC	TRBV5-1	15	-	TRBJ2-7	TRBD2
CASSSPDRGRQPQHF	TGTGCCAGCAGTTCCCCGGACAGGGGACGTCAGCCCCAGCATTTT	TRBV6-2/TRBV6-3	15	once	TRBJ1-5	TRBD1
CATSTTSLEGTEAFF	TGTGCCACCAGCACCACATCGTTGGAGGGCACTGAAGCTTTCTTT	TRBV15	15	-	TRBJ1-1	-
CAIRADREGGEQYF	TGTGCCATCAGGGCGGACAGGGAAGGCGGCGAGCAGTACTTC	TRBV10-3	14	-	TRBJ2-7	TRBD1
CASSLSGTSGFNEQFF	TGTGCCAGCAGCCTCTCCGGGACTAGCGGGTTCAATGAGCAGTTCTTC	TRBV3-1/TRBV3-2	16	-	TRBJ2-1	TRBD2
CASSLRGGNTIYF	TGTGCCAGCAGTCTTCGAGGCGGAAACACCATATATTTT	TRBV2	13	-	TRBJ1-3	-
CASSQVWPGGYTF	TGTGCCAGCAGCCAAGTTTGGCCGGGTGGCTACACCTTC	TRBV14	13	-	TRBJ1-2	-
CASSRTSGSMGELFF	TGTGCCAGCAGCCGGACTAGCGGGAGTATGGGGGAGCTGTTTTTT	TRBV6-2/TRBV6-3	15	-	TRBJ2-2	TRBD2
CASTPRQGANGELFF	TGTGCCAGTACCCCCAGGCAGGGGGCGAACGGGGAGCTGTTTTTT	TRBV19	15	-	TRBJ2-2	TRBD1
CASTRYNEQFF	TGTGCCAGCACCAGATACAATGAGCAGTTCTTC	TRBV25-1	11	-	TRBJ2-1	-
CASSQTSQGQYEQYF	TGCGCCAGCAGCCAAACTAGCCAGGGTCAGTACGAGCAGTACTTC	TRBV4-3	15	-	TRBJ2-7	-
CASSQDFPRLGNNEQFF	TGCGCCAGCAGCCAAGATTTTCCGCGACTAGGTAACAATGAGCAGTTCTTC	TRBV4-3	17	-	TRBJ2-1	-
CASSLNRGITEAFF	TGTGCCAGCAGCTTAAACAGGGGGATCACTGAAGCTTTCTTT	TRBV5-4	14	-	TRBJ1-1	TRBD1
CASSGRRGTGVDSYNSPLHF	TGTGCCAGCAGCGGCCGGCGGGGGACAGGGGTCGATTCCTATAATTCACCCCTCCACTTT	TRBV9	20	-	TRBJ1-6	TRBD1
CASSRTGGRNEQYF	TGTGCCAGCAGCCGTACAGGGGGCAGGAACGAGCAGTACTTC	TRBV3-1/TRBV3-2	14	once	TRBJ2-7	TRBD1
CATSRGVGTGGFFNEKLFF	TGTGCCACCAGCAGAGGTGTCGGGACAGGGGGGTTTTTTAATGAAAAACTGTTTTTT	TRBV15	19	-	TRBJ1-4	TRBD1
CASSLPGQGNDEQYF	TGTGCCAGCAGTCTCCCGGGACAGGGTAACGACGAGCAGTACTTC	TRBV28	15	once	TRBJ2-7	TRBD1
CASSQGRAGLPGYTF	TGCGCCAGCAGCCAAGGGAGGGCAGGGCTCCCTGGCTACACCTTC	TRBV4-3	15	-	TRBJ1-2	-
CAITSDRAGSPLHF	TGTGCCATCACCAGTGACAGGGCAGGGTCACCCCTCCACTTT	TRBV10-3	14	-	TRBJ1-6	TRBD1
CASSQMGTLPRWSNEQFF	TGTGCCAGCAGTCAAATGGGGACTCTCCCCAGGTGGAGCAATGAGCAGTTCTTC	TRBV4-2	18	few	TRBJ2-1	-
CASSLLGGQAPEGEQYF	TGTGCCAGTAGTCTTCTAGGTGGTCAGGCCCCCGAGGGCGAGCAGTACTTC	TRBV19	17	-	TRBJ2-7	-
CASSVDRGLVETQYF	TGTGCCAGCAGCGTGGACAGGGGGCTAGTGGAGACCCAGTACTTC	TRBV9	15	once	TRBJ2-5	TRBD1
CASSSGQGAFETQYF	TGCGCCAGCAGTTCGGGACAGGGGGCGTTTGAGACCCAGTACTTC	TRBV5-1	15	-	TRBJ2-5	TRBD1
CAIETSGHNEQFF	TGTGCCATCGAGACTAGCGGCCACAATGAGCAGTTCTTC	TRBV10-3	13	-	TRBJ2-1	TRBD2
CASRDDRGKHNEQFF	TGTGCCAGCAGAGACGACAGGGGAAAACACAATGAGCAGTTCTTC	TRBV6-6	15	-	TRBJ2-1	TRBD1
CASSLAGGLETQYF	TGTGCCAGCAGCCTAGCGGGGGGCCTTGAGACCCAGTACTTC	TRBV3-1/TRBV3-2	14	-	TRBJ2-5	TRBD2
CASSPPSGFFNLFF	TGTGCCAGCTCACCACCGTCCGGTTTCTTTAATCTGTTTTTT	TRBV18	14	-	TRBJ1-4	-
CASSRGGTRRAEQFF	TGTGCCAGCAGCCGGGGGGGGACTAGGCGGGCTGAGCAGTTCTTC	TRBV7-2	15	-	TRBJ2-1	TRBD2
CASSQDVSWREQFF	TGCGCCAGCAGCCAAGACGTTTCCTGGCGGGAGCAGTTCTTC	TRBV4-1	14	-	TRBJ2-1	-
CASSHPQGTDSYEQYF	TGCGCCAGCAGCCACCCGCAGGGTACTGATTCCTACGAGCAGTACTTC	TRBV4-1	16	-	TRBJ2-7	-
CARSTGTGVANYGYTF	TGTGCCAGAAGCACCGGGACAGGGGTGGCTAACTATGGCTACACCTTC	TRBV5-3	16	-	TRBJ1-2	TRBD1